Shown below are 20 T cell receptor beta chains from a single sample sequenced in a study of T cells in Graves' hyperthyroidism and ophthalmopathy. RNA transcripts were the template for amplifying TCR beta CDR3 regions. Initially, a first-round RT-PCR of the TCR CDR3 employed the HTBI primer set. MiXCR was run by TCRdb on the multiplex PCR reads, yielding one entry per CDR3 protein. Of some 270,000 distinct CDR3 sequences in the sample, about an eighth were seen once. The source material was blood. All receptors come from a woman aged 25-40 years with Graves' hyperthyroidism that later progressed to Graves' ophthalmopathy.

The chain employs TRBV19 and TRBJ2-1; either TRBD1 or TRBD2 may supply D (5 bases each). This CDR3 spans 14 amino acids. V lost 2 bases, J lost 10 bases, and 15 bases lay in between. CDR1 is LNHDA and CDR2 is SQIVND in the germline V gene (reference sequence). CDR3: CASSITEGNREQFF. As DNA, the CDR3 is TGTGCCAGTAGTATAACAGAGGGGAACAGGGAGCAGTTCTTC.

This clonotype occurred a few times. This rearrangement joins TRBV27 to TRBJ2-1; 8 nucleotides align to TRBD1. This CDR3 spans 15 amino acids. CDR1 is MNHEY, CDR2 SMNVEV, per germline (reference sequence). V trimming: 4 bases; J trimming: 6 bases; junction bases outside the gene matches: 8. CDR3 sequence reads: CASSSLQGGGNEQFF. In DNA, the CDR3 is TGTGCCAGCAGTTCACTACAGGGGGGAGGCAATGAGCAGTTCTTC.

There are many counts of this clonotype. The chain carries TRBV6-2 or TRBV6-3 and TRBJ1-1; perhaps TRBD1 as D (6 bases). CDR1 MNHEY and CDR2 SVGEGT come from the germline V gene. The CDR3 runs 14 residues. The germline V and J ends were trimmed by 6 bases and 4 bases, with 15 bases remaining between them. For the CDR3, the DNA is TGTGCCAGCAGCGGCGGGGGGGGCCGCACTGAAGCTTTCTTT. The encoded protein is CASSGGGGRTEAFF.

This clonotype appeared a few times. The chain couples TRBV19 to TRBJ1-1; possible D gene TRBD1, 5 bases. This CDR3 comprises 12 residues. Trimming left V 4 bases short and J 11 bases short, with 14 bases between. Germline loops: CDR1 LNHDA, CDR2 SQIVND (reference sequence). The CDR3 loop is CASSTQGLGAFF. The CDR3 DNA reads as TGTGCCAGTAGTACCCAGGGTTTGGGTGCTTTCTTT. The full variable domain, its missing parts supplied by reference TRBV19 and TRBJ1-1, is DGGITQSPKYLFRKEGQNVTLSCEQNLNHDAMYWYRQDPGQGLRLIYYSQIVNDFQKGDIAEGYSVSREKKESFPLTVTSAQKNPTAFYLCASSTQGLGAFFGQGTRLTVV.

This clonotype came up many times. The chain is built from TRBV29-1 and TRBJ2-7, with D tentatively TRBD1 (7 bases). Germline CDR1 reads SQVTM; CDR2 reads ANQGSEA. This CDR3 comprises 14 residues. Trimming pared 6 bases from V and 2 bases from J, leaving 17 bases between. The chain's CDR3 is CSVVDDREAYEQYF. The CDR3 DNA is TGCAGCGTGGTGGATGACAGGGAGGCCTACGAGCAGTACTTC.

The chain couples TRBV10-3 to TRBJ1-4, with a possible D match to TRBD1 (6 bases). V lost 5 bases, J lost 0 bases, and 10 bases lay in between. Germline loops: CDR1 ENHRY, CDR2 SYGVKD. CDR3 size: 15 residues. The CDR3 here is CAISSGDATNEKLFF. DNA of the CDR3: TGTGCCATCAGTTCAGGGGACGCAACTAATGAAAAACTGTTTTTT.

This clonotype showed up just a few times. The genes are TRBV7-2 and TRBJ2-1; D may match TRBD1 or TRBD2 (5 bases each). Germline assignment: CDR1 SGHTA and CDR2 FQGNSA. Trimming removed 3 bases at V and 6 bases at J, with 12 bases between. This CDR3 spans 14 amino acids. The chain's CDR3 is CASSFDGDVNEQFF. CDR3 in DNA: TGTGCCAGCAGCTTCGACGGGGACGTCAATGAGCAGTTCTTC.

As regards this clonotype: A clone one base away is much larger, so this may be a read error. The rearrangement links TRBV20-1 to TRBJ1-1, with D perhaps matching TRBD1 (6 bases). This CDR3 comprises 13 residues. Germline V gene data show CDR1 as DFQATT and CDR2 as SNEGSKA (reference sequence). The CDR3 nucleotides read TGCAGTGCTGGCCGACAGGACCGCACTGGAGCTTTCTTT. Its translation: CSAGRQDRTGAFF.

This clonotype has ten or more counts. This chain joins TRBV29-1 and TRBJ1-2; D ambiguous. Trimming left V 0 bases short and J 4 bases short, with 9 bases between. This CDR3 spans 13 amino acids. The germline gives CDR1 SQVTM, CDR2 ANQGSEA. The CDR3 here is CSVEEGQTYGYTF. CDR3 nucleotides: TGCAGCGTTGAAGAAGGTCAGACCTATGGCTACACCTTC.

A few counts support this clonotype. V gene TRBV7-9 combines with J gene TRBJ2-7; the match to TRBD2 covers 7 bases. The germline CDR1 and CDR2 sequences are SEHNR and FQNEAQ (reference sequence). The V segment lost 8 bases and the J segment 3 bases; nucleotides outside the gene matches: 4. CDR3 size: 12 residues. CDR3 nucleotides: TGTGCCAGCGCTAGCGGCTACTACGAGCAGTACTTC. Encoded protein: CASASGYYEQYF. The variable domain in full, with the rest retrieved from reference TRBV7-9 and TRBJ2-7, is DTGVSQNPRHKITKRGQNVTFRCDPISEHNRLYWYRQTLGQGPEFLTYFQNEAQLEKSRLLSDRFSAERPKGSFSTLEIQRTEQGDSAMYLCASASGYYEQYFGPGTRLTVT.

The chain has TRBV24-1 and TRBJ2-7; possible D gene TRBD2, 5 bases. Looked up from germline, CDR1 is KGHDR and CDR2 is SFDVKD. The CDR3 has 14 amino acids. V was clipped by 3 bases and J by 2 bases, with 10 bases between them. The DNA for the CDR3 is TGTGCCACCAGTGATGGCTCGGGGACCTACGAGCAGTACTTC. Translation gives CATSDGSGTYEQYF.

The chain recombines TRBV6-5 with TRBJ2-1; no clear D gene. CDR3 length: 15 residues. The germline V gene encodes CDR1 MNHEY and CDR2 SVGAGI. The germline V and J ends were trimmed by 2 bases and 5 bases, with 13 bases remaining between them. Here the CDR3 DNA reads TGTGCCAGCAGTTACCGTGTGGTTCAAAACAATGAGCAGTTCTTC. Translated, it gives CASSYRVVQNNEQFF.

This clonotype occurred a few times. Being one base from a much bigger clone, this may be a read error. This rearrangement joins TRBV7-2 to TRBJ2-1; TRBD2 aligns across 8 bases. Germline loops: CDR1 SGHTA, CDR2 FQGNSA. V was pared by 1 base and J by 11 bases, with 13 bases of the junction left unmatched. The CDR3 totals 16 residues. Written as DNA, the CDR3 is TGTGCCAGCAGCTTAGGGGGGACTAGGGGGGGAACGAAGCAGTTCTTC. As protein: CASSLGGTRGGTKQFF.

This clonotype has at least ten counts. The chain recombines TRBV10-3 with TRBJ1-5, with 9 nucleotides matching TRBD1. V trimming: 1 base; J trimming: 5 bases; junction bases outside the gene matches: 12. The germline CDR1 and CDR2 sequences are ENHRY and SYGVKD. The length of the CDR3 is 18 residues. CDR3 region: CAISEFTGTGRVHQPQHF. CDR3 bases: TGTGCCATCAGTGAGTTTACTGGGACAGGGAGGGTCCATCAGCCCCAGCATTTT.

The chain is built from TRBV5-6 and TRBJ1-1, with D uncertain. Germline assignment: CDR1 SGHDT and CDR2 YYEEEE. Trimming shortened V by 1 base and J by 5 bases, and 12 bases separated the two germline ends. The CDR3 spans 14 residues. DNA for the CDR3: TGTGCCAGCAGCTTGCTTTCGGGCCGGACTGAAGCTTTCTTT. It codes for CASSLLSGRTEAFF. Full variable domain (missing parts from reference TRBV5-6 and TRBJ1-1): DAGVTQSPTHLIKTRGQQVTLRCSPKSGHDTVSWYQQALGQGPQFIFQYYEEEERQRGNFPDRFSGHQFPNYSSELNVNALLLGDSALYLCASSLLSGRTEAFFGQGTRLTVV.

This clonotype was seen at least ten times. This chain joins TRBV30 and TRBJ1-1; 10 bases line up with TRBD1. The CDR3 is made up of 12 amino acids. From germline, CDR1 is GTSNPN and CDR2 SVGIG (reference sequence). V dropped 2 bases and J dropped 8; count of bases not matched to a gene: 2. This CDR3 is CAWSRQGAEAFF. CDR3 bases: TGTGCCTGGAGTAGACAGGGGGCGGAAGCTTTCTTT.

This clonotype was counted at least ten times. V gene TRBV18 combines with J gene TRBJ2-7; TRBD1 matches 7 bases. The CDR3 has 15 amino acids. CDR1 is KGHSH, CDR2 LQKENI, per germline. J lost 3 bases, V lost 0 bases, and 5 bases had no gene match. CDR3: CASSPPTGKDYEQYF. Written as DNA, the CDR3 is TGTGCCAGCTCACCACCGACAGGGAAGGACTACGAGCAGTACTTC. The variable domain in full, with the rest retrieved from reference TRBV18 and TRBJ2-7, is NAGVMQNPRHLVRRRGQEARLRCSPMKGHSHVYWYRQLPEEGLKFMVYLQKENIIDESGMPKERFSAEFPKEGPSILRIQQVVRGDSAAYFCASSPPTGKDYEQYFGPGTRLTVT.

This clonotype was detected ten times or more. The rearrangement joins TRBV5-8 to TRBJ2-1; the D gene is possibly TRBD1 (5 bases). Trimming took 3 bases from V and 7 from J, leaving 23 bases between them. In germline, CDR1 is SGHTS, CDR2 YDEGEE. This CDR3 comprises 17 residues. Written as DNA, the CDR3 is TGTGCCAGCAGCTCAGTTGTAGACAGCCTACCCCGGAATGAGCAGTTCTTC. Its protein is CASSSVVDSLPRNEQFF.

This chain links TRBV20-1 with TRBJ2-7; 12 nucleotides agree with TRBD2. CDR1 DFQATT and CDR2 SNEGSKA come from the germline V gene (reference sequence). The V segment lost 6 bases and the J segment 5 bases; nucleotides outside the gene matches: 14. The CDR3 consists of 16 residues. The CDR3 DNA sequence: TGCAGTGCCTTCTCTTTGACTAGCGGGAGTCTCCACGAGCAGTACTTC. As protein: CSAFSLTSGSLHEQYF.

This clonotype was counted ten times or more. This CDR3 reads CATGGDRTNEQYF. The CDR3 coding sequence is TGTGCCACGGGGGGGGACAGAACGAACGAGCAGTACTTC. The chain links TRBV10-3 to TRBJ2-7; D perhaps matches TRBD2 (8 bases). Germline assignment: CDR1 ENHRY and CDR2 SYGVKD. Trimming left V 10 bases short and J 5 bases short, with 18 bases between. This CDR3 spans 13 amino acids.